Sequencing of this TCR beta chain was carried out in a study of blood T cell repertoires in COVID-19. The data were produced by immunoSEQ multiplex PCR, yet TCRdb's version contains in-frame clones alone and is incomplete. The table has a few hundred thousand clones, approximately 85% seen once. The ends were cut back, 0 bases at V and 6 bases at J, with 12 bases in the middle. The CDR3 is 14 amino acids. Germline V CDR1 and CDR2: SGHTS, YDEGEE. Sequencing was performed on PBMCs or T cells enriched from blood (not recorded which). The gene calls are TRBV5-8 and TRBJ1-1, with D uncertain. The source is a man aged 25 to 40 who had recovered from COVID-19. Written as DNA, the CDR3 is TGTGCCAGCAGCTTGGGAGGAACATGGGCTGAAGCTTTCTTT. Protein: CASSLGGTWAEAFF.